These 3 T cell receptor beta chains share one sample of origin, sequenced in a study of immune cell composition in non-small cell lung cancer. The table came from immunoSEQ multiplex PCR; TCRdb's copy has only in-frame clones and leaves some out. The sample carries thousands of clones, about 70% recorded once. Normal lung was taken at the farthest possible site, at least 3 cm from tumour. The sample taken for sequencing was non-adjacent lung tissue. Source of these receptors: a human donor with non-small cell lung cancer.

The chain couples TRBV5-1 to TRBJ1-2, with 8 bases fitting TRBD1. The J segment lost 0 bases and the V segment lost 5 bases, leaving 3 bases of the junction unmatched. The CDR3 runs to 14 residues. Looked up from germline, CDR1 is SGHRS and CDR2 is YFSETQ. The CDR3 nucleotides are TGCGCCAGCAGGGCGACAGGGGCTAACTATGGCTACACCTTC. Residues: CASRATGANYGYTF.

The V call is TRBV6-5, the J call TRBJ2-7; no firm D call. V lost 8 bases, J lost 0 bases, and 11 bases lay in between. CDR3 length equals 13 residues. Germline assignment: CDR1 MNHEY and CDR2 SVGAGI. CDR3 in DNA: TGTGCCAGCCGCCATGAGGACTCCTACGAGCAGTACTTC. As protein: CASRHEDSYEQYF.

The chain joins TRBV18 to TRBJ2-5; possibly TRBD1 for D (5 bases). CDR1 and CDR2 (germline): KGHSH, LQKENI. The germline V and J ends were trimmed by 0 bases and 3 bases, with 11 bases remaining between them. The CDR3 is 15 residues long. The CDR3 is CASSPPSRVKETQYF. The CDR3 DNA follows: TGTGCCAGCTCACCACCGAGCAGGGTGAAAGAGACCCAGTACTTC.